This is a list of T cell receptor beta chains from one sample in a study of cytomegalovirus exposure and HLA in healthy donors. Data came from immunoSEQ multiplex PCR; TCRdb stores just in-frame clones and leaves some out. The sample comprises around 62,000 clones, over 75% of which are singletons, and around 9.7% rests with the top ten. The specimen was PBMCs. The receptor source for this set is a man aged 35-49 years in good health and CMV-seronegative. CDR3s include the opening cysteine and the closing phenylalanine or tryptophan. The order of the fields is V gene, clone size, CDR3 protein. Size is stated for part of the rows, as once, few or many counts, or as a class when the clone is expanded.

TRBV29-1 - CSVTAGVVYEQYF
TRBV7-2 - CASSLGAGGYNEQFF
TRBV6-5 - CASSYTDSSYEQYF
TRBV2 - CARGAPNTEAFF
TRBV5-4 - CASSPRQGYNSPLHF
TRBV27 once CASRSDLADEQFF
TRBV5-1 - CASSLEGPTGGNEQFF
TRBV21-1 - CASSKVDGQGDTGELFF
TRBV5-1 - CASSLEPLAGTDTQYF
TRBV6-6 - CASSPDRVSGNTIYF
TRBV27 - CASRDRGSYEQYF
TRBV7-9 - CASSDSGTGRNEKLFF
TRBV4-2 - CASSRGQAGDYGYTF
TRBV19 - CASSIMNGGRAFF
TRBV7-3 - CASSQGRFYEQYF
TRBV6-6 few CASSLGLRYEQYF
TRBV5-1 - CASSLGRAVTDTQYF
TRBV6-1 medium-sized CASSEAAGGPDTQYF
TRBV28 - CASSLLSNEQFF
TRBV9 - CASSVDAGEETQYF
TRBV19 - CASSRGQFETQYF
TRBV7-2 - CASSLGQAGGEKLFF
TRBV2 - CASSRPTSGRDNEQFF
TRBV6-1 few CASNKGGDNQPQHF
TRBV11-2 - CASSLRVHLGDYNEQFF
TRBV15 - CATSRGRQWANTGELFF
TRBV14 - CASSQAQGSEQYF
TRBV14 few CASSQVPLGEQYF
TRBV7-2 - CASSQNRGGETQYF
TRBV7-8 - CASSFTWTTKETQYF
TRBV6-6 - CASSYPGTGGAETQYF